This T cell receptor (beta chain) was captured in a study of T-cell reconstitution after alpha-beta-depleted transplantation in children. Overall study findings and caveats: Elevated TCRbeta diversity at day 60 was traced, in some patients, to surviving recipient T cells and thymic progenitors. About two months after transplant, alpha-beta T cells reportedly came from several hundred expanded graft clones. Newly produced T cells mostly provided counts and TCRbeta diversity after one year, as hyperexpanded clones declined.

TCRbeta library construction was performed incorporating unique molecular identifiers. TCRdb called the PCR reads again in MiXCR, with one record for every CDR3 protein. This sample has about 980,000 distinct CDR3 sequences; under 30% occur once, and the top ten carry more than 25%. In germline, CDR1 is SGHRS, CDR2 YFSETQ. The CDR3 spans 16 residues. Trimming removed 3 bases from V and 4 bases from J, with 18 bases in between. This clonotype has a handful of counts. Its target is unknown. Sequenced material: PBMCs, mostly from graft donor cells, taken 360 days after TCRalphabeta/CD19-depleted stem cell transplant. This chain joins TRBV5-1 and TRBJ2-3; a weak D match, TRBD2 (5 bases). This receptor was obtained from a boy under two years old who had a stem cell transplant for SCID, so the T cells may come from the graft donor. CDR3 loop: CASSWRVGLKSDTQYF. CDR3 in DNA: TGCGCCAGCAGCTGGCGGGTAGGGCTGAAGTCAGATACGCAGTATTTT.